This T cell receptor (beta chain) originates from a study of beta chain features in type 1 diabetes. About the research overall: All of the samples together had 95 million to 140 million sorted cells examined. Whole-study results and caveats: Cells expressing TCR highly could be over-represented by cDNA sequencing. Researchers report that Type 1 diabetes patients had moderately but significantly shorter TCRB CDR3s across all four CD4+ subsets.

What was sequenced were expressed TCRB transcripts, since all of the isolated RNA had been reverse transcribed. Sequencing was performed with immunoSEQ multiplex PCR; in TCRdb, only in-frame clones are kept and a portion is missing. Seen here are about 230,000 clones, around 16% observed once, and the top ten hold approximately 0.086%. In the case of this clone: Its target is unknown.

Germline V gives CDR1 GTSNPN, CDR2 SVGIG (reference sequence). The CDR3 runs 10 residues. Trimming took off 8 bases at V and 8 bases at J, with 12 bases between the two ends. This chain uses TRBV30 with TRBJ1-1, with unresolved D. The sequenced sample was naive CD4+ T cells from blood. The sequence came from a man aged 25 to 40 with type 1 diabetes. CDR3 DNA sequence: TGTGCCCTACTGGGAGGCGAAGCTTTCTTT. It is translated as CALLGGEAFF.